A selection of T cell receptor beta chains follows, all from one sample in a study of PD-1 blockade in mismatch repair-deficient tumors. Measured with immunoSEQ multiplex PCR; TCRdb has only the in-frame clones, and not every one. This table has under 40,000 clones, 75% to 90% appearing once. Source: PBMCs, taken about 38 weeks after starting pembrolizumab. These receptors came from an adult with mismatch repair-deficient cancer. CDR3s include the opening cysteine and the closing phenylalanine or tryptophan. Each record gives: V gene, CDR3 length, clone size, J gene, D gene, CDR3 DNA, CDR3 protein. The D gene is left open where the match is weak. Only part of the rows carry a size: once, few, many, or a class if the clone is expanded.

>TRBV21-1|14|NA|TRBJ2-1|NA
TGTGCCAGCAGCAAAGATAGAGGTCGCAATGAGCAGTTCTTC
CASSKDRGRNEQFF
>TRBV13|14|NA|TRBJ2-1|TRBD2
TGTGCCAGCACCTATAGCGGGGGTCTCAATGAGCAGTTCTTC
CASTYSGGLNEQFF
>TRBV10-3|15|NA|TRBJ1-4|NA
TGTGCCATCAGTGACGAGACTGGTTCTCGGAGCAAACTGTTTTTT
CAISDETGSRSKLFF
>TRBV6-5|15|NA|TRBJ1-3|TRBD1
TGTGCCAGCAGCACCGACAGGGCCCGGGGAAACACCATATATTTT
CASSTDRARGNTIYF
>TRBV19|17|NA|TRBJ2-2|NA
TGTGCCAGTAGTACCCACGACGGGACACCTAACACCGGGGAGCTGTTTTTT
CASSTHDGTPNTGELFF
>TRBV19|14|NA|TRBJ2-1|NA
TGTGCCAGTAGTATGGGGGGGGCAGGAAATGAGCAGTTCTTC
CASSMGGAGNEQFF
>TRBV28|19|once|TRBJ1-3|NA
NA
CASSFGEGWGQGTGNTIYF
>TRBV29-1|13|NA|TRBJ2-5|NA
TGCAGCGTTTCTGGGGGGGCGGGAGAGACCCAGTACTTC
CSVSGGAGETQYF
>TRBV7-2|15|few|TRBJ2-7|NA
TGTGCCAGCAGCTTCGACAGGAGCTCCTACTACGAGCAGTACTTC
CASSFDRSSYYEQYF
>TRBV10-1|12|NA|TRBJ2-3|NA
TGCGCCTCCGCGCCAAGCACAGATACGCAGTATTTT
CASAPSTDTQYF
>TRBV25-1|16|NA|TRBJ1-2|NA
TGTGCCAGCAGTGAATATCGGCCCGGGGGGCGTGATGGCTACACCTTC
CASSEYRPGGRDGYTF
>TRBV27|18|NA|TRBJ2-7|TRBD2
TGTGCCAGCAGTTTATCGCGACGCGGACTAGCCCTCAACTACGAGCAGTACTTC
CASSLSRRGLALNYEQYF
>TRBV6-5|14|NA|TRBJ1-1|NA
TGTGCCAGCAGTTACCTGGGAGGCAACACTGAAGCTTTCTTT
CASSYLGGNTEAFF
>TRBV9|15|NA|TRBJ1-2|NA
TGTGCCAGCAGCGTAGGCGGAGGGTCAAACTATGGCTACACCTTC
CASSVGGGSNYGYTF